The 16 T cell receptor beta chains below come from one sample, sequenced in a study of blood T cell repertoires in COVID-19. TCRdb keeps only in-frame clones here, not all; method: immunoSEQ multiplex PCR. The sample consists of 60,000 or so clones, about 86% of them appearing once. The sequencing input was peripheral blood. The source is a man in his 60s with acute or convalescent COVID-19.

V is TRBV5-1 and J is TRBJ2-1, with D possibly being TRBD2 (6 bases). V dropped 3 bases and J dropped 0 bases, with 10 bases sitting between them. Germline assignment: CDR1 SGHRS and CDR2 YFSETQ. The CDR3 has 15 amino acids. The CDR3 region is CASSSLAHSYNEQFF. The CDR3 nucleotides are TGCGCCAGCAGCTCTCTAGCGCACTCCTACAATGAGCAGTTCTTC. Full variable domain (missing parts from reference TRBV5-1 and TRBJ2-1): KAGVTQTPRYLIKTRGQQVTLSCSPISGHRSVSWYQQTPGQGLQFLFEYFSETQRNKGNFPGRFSGRQFSNSRSEMNVSTLELGDSALYLCASSSLAHSYNEQFFGPGTRLTVL.

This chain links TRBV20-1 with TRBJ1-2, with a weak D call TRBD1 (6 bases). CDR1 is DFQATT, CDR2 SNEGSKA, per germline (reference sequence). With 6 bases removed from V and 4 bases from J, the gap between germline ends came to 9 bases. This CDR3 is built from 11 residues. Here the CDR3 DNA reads TGCAGTGCCCGGACAGCCTATGGCTACACCTTC. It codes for CSARTAYGYTF.

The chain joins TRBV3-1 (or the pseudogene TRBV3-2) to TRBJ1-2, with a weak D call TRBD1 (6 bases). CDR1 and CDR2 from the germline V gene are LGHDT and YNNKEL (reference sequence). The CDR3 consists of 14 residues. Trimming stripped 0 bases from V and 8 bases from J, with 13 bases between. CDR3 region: CASSQDRGSGGYTF. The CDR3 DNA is TGTGCCAGCAGCCAAGACAGGGGAAGTGGAGGCTACACCTTC.

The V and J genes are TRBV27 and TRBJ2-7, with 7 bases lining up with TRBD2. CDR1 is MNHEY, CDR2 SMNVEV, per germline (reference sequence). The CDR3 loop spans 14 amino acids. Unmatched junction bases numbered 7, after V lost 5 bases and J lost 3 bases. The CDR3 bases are TGTGCCAGCAGTCCCGCGGGAGCTATCTACGAGCAGTACTTC. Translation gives CASSPAGAIYEQYF.

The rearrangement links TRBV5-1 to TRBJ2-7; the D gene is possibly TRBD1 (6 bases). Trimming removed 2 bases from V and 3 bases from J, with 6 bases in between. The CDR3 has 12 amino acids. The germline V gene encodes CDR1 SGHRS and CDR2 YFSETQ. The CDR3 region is CASSLGGYEQYF. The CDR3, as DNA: TGCGCCAGCAGCTTAGGGGGCTACGAGCAGTACTTC.

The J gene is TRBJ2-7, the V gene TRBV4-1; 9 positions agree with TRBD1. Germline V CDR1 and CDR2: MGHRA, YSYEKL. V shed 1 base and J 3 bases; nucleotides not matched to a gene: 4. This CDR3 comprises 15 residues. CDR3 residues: CASSQGQGEGYEQYF. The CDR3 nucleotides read TGCGCCAGCAGCCAAGGACAGGGGGAAGGCTACGAGCAGTACTTC.

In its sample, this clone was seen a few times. The CDR3 bases are TGTGCCAGCAGCTCGGGACTAGCGGGGGCCCGTACAGATACGCAGTATTTT. Translated, it gives CASSSGLAGARTDTQYF. The chain uses TRBV7-9 and TRBJ2-3; TRBD2 agrees at 14 bases. This CDR3 has 17 amino acids. The V segment lost 4 bases and the J segment 3 bases; nucleotides outside the gene matches: 6. The germline V gene encodes CDR1 SEHNR and CDR2 FQNEAQ (reference sequence).

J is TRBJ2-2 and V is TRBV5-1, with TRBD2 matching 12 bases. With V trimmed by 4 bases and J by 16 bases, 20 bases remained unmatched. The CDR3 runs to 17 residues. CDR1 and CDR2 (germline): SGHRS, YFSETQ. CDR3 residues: CASSRTSLLAGGPGPFF. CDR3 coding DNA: TGCGCCAGCAGCCGCACCTCCCTACTAGCGGGAGGACCCGGTCCGTTTTTT.

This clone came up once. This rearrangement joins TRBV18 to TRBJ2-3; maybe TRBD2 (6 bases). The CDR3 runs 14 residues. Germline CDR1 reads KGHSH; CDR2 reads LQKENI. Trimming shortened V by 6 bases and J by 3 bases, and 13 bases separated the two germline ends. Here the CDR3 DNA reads TGTGCCAGCTCCCAGGTCGGAGGGACAGATACGCAGTATTTT. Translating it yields CASSQVGGTDTQYF. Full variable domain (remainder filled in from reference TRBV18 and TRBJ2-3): NAGVMQNPRHLVRRRGQEARLRCSPMKGHSHVYWYRQLPEEGLKFMVYLQKENIIDESGMPKERFSAEFPKEGPSILRIQQVVRGDSAAYFCASSQVGGTDTQYFGPGTRLTVL.

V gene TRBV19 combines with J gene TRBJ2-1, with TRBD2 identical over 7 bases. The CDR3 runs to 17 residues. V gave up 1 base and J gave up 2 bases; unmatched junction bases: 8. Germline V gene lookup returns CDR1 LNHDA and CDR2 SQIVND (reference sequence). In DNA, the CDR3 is TGTGCCAGTAGTATAGGACTAGCCTCATCAGCCTACAATGAGCAGTTCTTC. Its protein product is CASSIGLASSAYNEQFF. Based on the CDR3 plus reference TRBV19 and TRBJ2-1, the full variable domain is DGGITQSPKYLFRKEGQNVTLSCEQNLNHDAMYWYRQDPGQGLRLIYYSQIVNDFQKGDIAEGYSVSREKKESFPLTVTSAQKNPTAFYLCASSIGLASSAYNEQFFGPGTRLTVL.

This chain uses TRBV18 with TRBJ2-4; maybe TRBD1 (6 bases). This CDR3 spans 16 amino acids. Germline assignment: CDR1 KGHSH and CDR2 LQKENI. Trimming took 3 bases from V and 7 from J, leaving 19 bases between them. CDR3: CASSPLMSGVRNIQYF. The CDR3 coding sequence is TGTGCCAGCTCACCTCTTATGTCAGGGGTTAGGAACATTCAGTACTTC.

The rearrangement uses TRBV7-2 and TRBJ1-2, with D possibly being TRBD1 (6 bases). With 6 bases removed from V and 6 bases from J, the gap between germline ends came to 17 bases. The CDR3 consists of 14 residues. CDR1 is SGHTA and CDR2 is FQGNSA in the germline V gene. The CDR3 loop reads CASRRDRFSDGYTF. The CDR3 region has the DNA TGTGCCAGCAGACGCGACAGGTTTAGTGATGGCTACACCTTC.

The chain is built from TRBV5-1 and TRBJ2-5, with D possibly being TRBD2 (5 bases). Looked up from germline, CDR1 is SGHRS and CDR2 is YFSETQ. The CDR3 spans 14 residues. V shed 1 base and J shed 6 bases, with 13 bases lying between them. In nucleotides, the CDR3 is TGCGCCAGCAGCTTGCGACTACCTGGGCAGACCCAGTACTTC. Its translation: CASSLRLPGQTQYF.

The CDR3 DNA sequence: TGTGCCAGTAGTCCACTGGCTAGCGGCACGGGGGATACGCAGTATTTT. It specifies CASSPLASGTGDTQYF. The rearrangement joins TRBV19 to TRBJ2-3, with 7 bases that match TRBD2. CDR3 size: 16 residues. J lost 6 bases, V lost 5 bases, and 14 bases had no gene match. Germline V gene sequence: CDR1 LNHDA, CDR2 SQIVND (reference sequence).

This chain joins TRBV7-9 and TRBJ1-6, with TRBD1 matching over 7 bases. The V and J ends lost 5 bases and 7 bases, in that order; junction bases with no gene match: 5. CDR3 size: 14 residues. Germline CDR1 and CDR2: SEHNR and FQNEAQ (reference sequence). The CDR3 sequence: CASSPGQSNSPLHF. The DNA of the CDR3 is TGTGCCAGCAGCCCGGGACAGTCCAATTCACCCCTCCACTTT.

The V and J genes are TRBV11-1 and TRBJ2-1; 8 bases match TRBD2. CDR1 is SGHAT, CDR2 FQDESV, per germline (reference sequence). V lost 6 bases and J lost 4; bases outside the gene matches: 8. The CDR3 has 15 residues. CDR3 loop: CASSFTSGLYNEQFF. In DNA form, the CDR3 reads TGTGCCAGCAGTTTCACTAGCGGACTTTACAATGAGCAGTTCTTC.